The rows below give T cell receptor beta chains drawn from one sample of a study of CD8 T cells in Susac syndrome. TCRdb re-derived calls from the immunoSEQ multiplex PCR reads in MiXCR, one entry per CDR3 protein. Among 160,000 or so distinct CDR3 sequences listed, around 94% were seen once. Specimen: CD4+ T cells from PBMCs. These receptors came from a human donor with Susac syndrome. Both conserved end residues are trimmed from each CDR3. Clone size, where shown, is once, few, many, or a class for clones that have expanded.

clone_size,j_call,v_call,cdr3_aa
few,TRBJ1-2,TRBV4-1,ASSQDFEGSDYT
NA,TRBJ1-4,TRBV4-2,ASSPDRARATNEKLF
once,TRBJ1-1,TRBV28,ASSLTFTEAF
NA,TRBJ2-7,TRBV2,ASSEAPLGQMTYEQY
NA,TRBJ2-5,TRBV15,ATSRGPGHGD
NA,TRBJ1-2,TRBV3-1,ASSQEDLRGYT
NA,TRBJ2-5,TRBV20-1,SFHSASGGLQETQY
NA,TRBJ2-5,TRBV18,ASSPQKGTQETQY
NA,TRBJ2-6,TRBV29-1,SVVLPLGGMGSGANVLT
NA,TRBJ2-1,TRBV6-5,AVGGTGPDRV
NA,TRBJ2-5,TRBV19,ASQIGGGLVLSQY
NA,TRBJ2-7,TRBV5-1,ATTDRGVFGYEQY
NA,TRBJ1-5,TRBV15,ATSRDLGRMAQPQH
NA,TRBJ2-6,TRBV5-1,ASSGRQLLGGANVLT
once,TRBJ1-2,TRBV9,ASSPPQGGIGYT
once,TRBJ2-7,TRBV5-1,ASSTLGQGGHEQY
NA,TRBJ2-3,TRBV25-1,ASSRTSGGRLSTDTQY
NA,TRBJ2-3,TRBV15,ATSLPWAGQSTDTQY
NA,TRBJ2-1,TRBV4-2,ASSQDPTGGYNEQF
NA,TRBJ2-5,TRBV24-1,APLGTYLYQETQY
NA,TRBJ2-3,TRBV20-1,SAANSGGALDTQY
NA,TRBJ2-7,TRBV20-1,SARDSRYEQY
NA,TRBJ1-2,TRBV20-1,SASGARSYGYT
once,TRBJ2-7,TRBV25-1,ASSELHERYEQY
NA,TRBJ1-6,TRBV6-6,AMPTGPYNSPLH
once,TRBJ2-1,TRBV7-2,ASSFGGVPTF
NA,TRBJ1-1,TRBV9,ASRRQGGTEAF
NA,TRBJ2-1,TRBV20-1,SARKTSGNEQF
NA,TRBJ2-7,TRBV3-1,ASSSSPLAGGGEQY
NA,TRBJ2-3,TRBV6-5,ASTQPSTDTQY
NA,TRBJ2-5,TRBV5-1,ASRNRDSQETQY
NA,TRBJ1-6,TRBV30,AWHNGQGENSPLH
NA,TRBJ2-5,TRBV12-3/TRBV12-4,ASSFSGRGWETQY
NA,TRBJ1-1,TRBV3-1,ASSQTRGVEAF
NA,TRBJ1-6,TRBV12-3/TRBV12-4,ASSIQGYNSPLH
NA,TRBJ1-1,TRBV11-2,ATALDRDSPEAF
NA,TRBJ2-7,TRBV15,ATSRKTGDYEQY
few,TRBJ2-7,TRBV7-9,ASSREHEQY
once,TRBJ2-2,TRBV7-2,ASSLVLSSNTGELF
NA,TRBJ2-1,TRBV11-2,ASSFLAGGLSYNEQF
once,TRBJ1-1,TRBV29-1,SVQTLSTEAF
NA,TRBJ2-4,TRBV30,AWSSRAAKNIQY
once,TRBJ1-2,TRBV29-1,SVEDPPGGGGYT
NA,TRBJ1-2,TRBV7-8,ASSLADSYGYT
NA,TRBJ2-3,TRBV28,ASSLFRGASTDTQY
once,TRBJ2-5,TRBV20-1,SASGRGLETQY